This T cell receptor (beta chain) was retrieved from a study of a mutant IDH1 vaccine in newly diagnosed glioma. On the study more broadly: The first vaccination came 4-6 weeks after radiotherapy alone, or with temozolomide cycles. Patients arrived already treated with radiotherapy, temozolomide, or both, most having had both.

As for this clone: Its antigen remains unknown.

Method: immunoSEQ multiplex PCR; TCRdb's copy keeps in-frame clones and lacks some. The profile shows about 82,000 clones, around 85% of them singletons. Indicated time point: week 23, last vaccination. The investigators gave 300 ug of mutant IDH1 20-mer peptide in each vaccine dose, together with topical imiquimod. Donors harbored newly found WHO grade 3 or 4 IDH1-mutant, ATRX-lost astrocytomas. Germline V gives CDR1 MDHEN, CDR2 SYDVKM. The CDR3 is made up of 14 amino acids. The trim removed 5 bases at V and 3 bases at J, leaving 4 bases unmatched. The clonotype comes from a man aged 30 to 39 with glioma. Some clones in this sample may be carry-over from other donors' samples. V is TRBV28 and J is TRBJ2-1; 7 nucleotides match TRBD2. Sequenced material: PBMCs, taken from a glioma patient whose treatment included an IDH1 peptide vaccine. The CDR3 DNA reads TGTGCCAGCAGTCCAGGGACTAACTACAATGAGCAGTTCTTC. Translating it yields CASSPGTNYNEQFF.